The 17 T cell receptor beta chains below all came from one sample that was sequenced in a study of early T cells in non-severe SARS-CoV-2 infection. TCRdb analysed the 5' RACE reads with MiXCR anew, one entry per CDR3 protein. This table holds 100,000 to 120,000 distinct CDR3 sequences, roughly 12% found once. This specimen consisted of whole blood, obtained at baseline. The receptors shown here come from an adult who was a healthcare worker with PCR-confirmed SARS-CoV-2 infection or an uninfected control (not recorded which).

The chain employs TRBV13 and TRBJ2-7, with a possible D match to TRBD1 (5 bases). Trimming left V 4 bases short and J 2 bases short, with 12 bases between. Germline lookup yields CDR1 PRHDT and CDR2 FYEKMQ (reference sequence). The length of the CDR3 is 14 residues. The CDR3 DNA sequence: TGTGCCAGCAGCTATGCCAGGGCTACCTACGAGCAGTACTTC. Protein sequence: CASSYARATYEQYF.

CDR3 coding DNA: TGTGCCAGCAGTGCCAACCACGGACAGGCTAACTATGGCTACACCTTC. It is translated as CASSANHGQANYGYTF. J is TRBJ1-2 and V is TRBV25-1; 7 bases line up with TRBD1. This CDR3 region has 16 residues. The V segment lost 4 bases and the J segment 0 bases; nucleotides outside the gene matches: 8. Germline loops: CDR1 MGHDK, CDR2 SYGVNS.

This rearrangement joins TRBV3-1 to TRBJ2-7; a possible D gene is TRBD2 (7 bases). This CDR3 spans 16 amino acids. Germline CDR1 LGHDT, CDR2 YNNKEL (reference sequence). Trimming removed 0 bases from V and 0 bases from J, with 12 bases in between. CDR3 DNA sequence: TGTGCCAGCAGCCAAGATTGGGGGGGCCCCTCCTACGAGCAGTACTTC. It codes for CASSQDWGGPSYEQYF.

For the CDR3, the DNA is TGCGCCAGCACCTACTCCGGGGACTATGGCTACACCTTC. As protein: CASTYSGDYGYTF. V and J are TRBV5-1 and TRBJ1-2; D call uncertain. CDR1 and CDR2 (germline): SGHRS, YFSETQ. This CDR3 has 13 amino acids. Trimming left V 6 bases short and J 3 bases short, with 12 bases between. Full variable domain (outside the CDR3, taken from reference TRBV5-1 and TRBJ1-2): KAGVTQTPRYLIKTRGQQVTLSCSPISGHRSVSWYQQTPGQGLQFLFEYFSETQRNKGNFPGRFSGRQFSNSRSEMNVSTLELGDSALYLCASTYSGDYGYTFGSGTRLTVV.

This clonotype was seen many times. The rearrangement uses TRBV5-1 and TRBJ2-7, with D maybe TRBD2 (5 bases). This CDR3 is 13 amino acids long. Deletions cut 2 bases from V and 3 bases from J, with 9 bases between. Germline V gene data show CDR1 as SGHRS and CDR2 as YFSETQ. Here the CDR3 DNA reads TGCGCCAGCAGCTTCGGGGATGGCTACGAGCAGTACTTC. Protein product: CASSFGDGYEQYF.

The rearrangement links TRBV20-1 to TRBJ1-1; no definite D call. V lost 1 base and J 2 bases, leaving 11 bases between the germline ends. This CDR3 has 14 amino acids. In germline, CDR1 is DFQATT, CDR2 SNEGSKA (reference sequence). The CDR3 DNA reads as TGCAGTGCTAGAGCTGGCAGCACAAACACTGAAGCTTTCTTT. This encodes CSARAGSTNTEAFF.

CDR3 in DNA: TGCAGTGCTAGAGATCTATCCCAGGTCCACTCTGGAAACACCATATATTTT. It specifies CSARDLSQVHSGNTIYF. The chain employs TRBV20-1 and TRBJ1-3; D remains unclear. The germline V gene encodes CDR1 DFQATT and CDR2 SNEGSKA (reference sequence). The V end lost 0 bases, the J end lost 0 bases, and 15 bases lay between the germline ends. The CDR3 covers 17 residues.

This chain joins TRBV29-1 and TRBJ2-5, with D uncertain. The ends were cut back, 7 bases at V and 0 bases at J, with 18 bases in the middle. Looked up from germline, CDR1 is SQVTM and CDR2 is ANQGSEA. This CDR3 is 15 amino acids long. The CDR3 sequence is CSALPAANNQETQYF. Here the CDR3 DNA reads TGCAGCGCCCTTCCCGCGGCAAACAACCAAGAGACCCAGTACTTC.

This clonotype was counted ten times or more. The CDR3 reads CASSSGYSETQYF. The CDR3 coding sequence is TGTGCCAGCAGCTCAGGGTACTCCGAGACCCAGTACTTC. The V call is TRBV9, the J call TRBJ2-5; the D gene is possibly TRBD1 (5 bases). V dropped 4 bases and J dropped 5 bases, with 12 bases sitting between them. CDR3 length equals 13 residues. Germline V gene sequence: CDR1 SGDLS, CDR2 YYNGEE.

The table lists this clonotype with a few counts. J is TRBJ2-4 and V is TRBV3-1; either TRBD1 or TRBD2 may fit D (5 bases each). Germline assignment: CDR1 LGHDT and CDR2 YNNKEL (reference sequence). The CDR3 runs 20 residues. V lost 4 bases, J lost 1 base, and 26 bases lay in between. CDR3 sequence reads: CASSRRGVGTGISAKNIQYF. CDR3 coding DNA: TGTGCCAGCAGCCGAAGAGGAGTCGGGACGGGCATATCGGCCAAAAACATTCAGTACTTC.

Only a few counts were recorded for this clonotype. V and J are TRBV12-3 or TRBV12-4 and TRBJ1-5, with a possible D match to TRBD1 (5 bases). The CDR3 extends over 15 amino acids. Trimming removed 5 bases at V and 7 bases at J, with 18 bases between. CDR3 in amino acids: CASSPIGGVGQPQHF. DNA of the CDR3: TGTGCCAGCAGTCCGATCGGGGGAGTAGGCCAGCCCCAGCATTTT.

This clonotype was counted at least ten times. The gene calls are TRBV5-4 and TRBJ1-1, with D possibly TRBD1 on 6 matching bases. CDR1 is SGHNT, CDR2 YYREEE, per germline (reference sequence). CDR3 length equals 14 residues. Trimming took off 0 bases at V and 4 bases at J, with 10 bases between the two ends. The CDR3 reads CASSLVGGGTEAFF. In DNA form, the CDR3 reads TGTGCCAGCAGCTTGGTTGGAGGGGGCACTGAAGCTTTCTTT.

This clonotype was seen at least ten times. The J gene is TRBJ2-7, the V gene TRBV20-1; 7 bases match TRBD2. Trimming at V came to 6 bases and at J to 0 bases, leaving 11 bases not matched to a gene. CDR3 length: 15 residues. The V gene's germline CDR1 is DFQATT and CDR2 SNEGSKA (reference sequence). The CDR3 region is CSAMHLAAPSYEQYF. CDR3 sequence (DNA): TGCAGTGCCATGCATCTAGCGGCCCCCTCCTACGAGCAGTACTTC.

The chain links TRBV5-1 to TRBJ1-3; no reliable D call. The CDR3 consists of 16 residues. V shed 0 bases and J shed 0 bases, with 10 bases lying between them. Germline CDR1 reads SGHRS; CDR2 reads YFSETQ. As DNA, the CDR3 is TGCGCCAGCAGCTTGGGGCAGGTTAGCTCTGGAAACACCATATATTTT. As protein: CASSLGQVSSGNTIYF.

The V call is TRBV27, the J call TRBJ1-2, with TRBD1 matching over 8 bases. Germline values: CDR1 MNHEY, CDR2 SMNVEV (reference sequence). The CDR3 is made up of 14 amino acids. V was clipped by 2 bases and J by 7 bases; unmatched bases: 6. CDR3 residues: CASSLRQGAVGYTF. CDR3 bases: TGTGCCAGCAGTTTACGGCAGGGGGCGGTTGGCTACACCTTC.

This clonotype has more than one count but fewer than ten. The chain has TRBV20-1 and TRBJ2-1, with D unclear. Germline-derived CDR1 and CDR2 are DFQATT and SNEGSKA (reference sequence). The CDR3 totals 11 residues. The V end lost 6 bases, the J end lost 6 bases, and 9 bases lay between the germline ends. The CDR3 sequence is CSARKGNEQFF. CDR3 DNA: TGCAGTGCCAGGAAGGGCAATGAGCAGTTCTTC.

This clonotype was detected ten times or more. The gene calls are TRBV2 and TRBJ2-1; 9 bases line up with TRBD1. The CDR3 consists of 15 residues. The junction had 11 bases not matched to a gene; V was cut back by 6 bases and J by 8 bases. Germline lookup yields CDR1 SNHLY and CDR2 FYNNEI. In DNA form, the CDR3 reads TGTGCCAGCAGGGTCCTTGGGACAGGGATCGATGAGCAGTTCTTC. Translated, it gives CASRVLGTGIDEQFF.